Listed here are 26 T cell receptor beta chains from one sample, sequenced in a study of blood T cell repertoires in COVID-19. Assay used: immunoSEQ multiplex PCR; TCRdb lists only in-frame clones, some missing. In the table there are some 23,000 clones, approximately 90% of which are singletons. Material for sequencing was peripheral blood. Every receptor here comes from a human donor with active COVID-19. The donor label of this sample is uncertain.

The chain recombines TRBV9 with TRBJ2-7, with 11 bases identical to TRBD2. Germline V lookup: CDR1 SGDLS, CDR2 YYNGEE. V was pared by 4 bases and J by 7 bases, with 7 bases of the junction left unmatched. The CDR3 has 14 residues. The DNA for the CDR3 is TGTGCCAGCAGCCATAGCGGGAGGGCGTGGGAGCAGTACTTC. Protein product: CASSHSGRAWEQYF. The full variable domain, in which reference TRBV9 and TRBJ2-7 provide the parts outside the CDR3, is DSGVTQTPKHLITATGQRVTLRCSPRSGDLSVYWYQQSLDQGLQFLIQYYNGEERAKGNILERFSAQQFPDLHSELNLSSLELGDSALYFCASSHSGRAWEQYFGPGTRLTVT.

The chain combines TRBV7-9 with TRBJ1-1; 9 bases align to TRBD1. The length of the CDR3 is 15 residues. Looked up from germline, CDR1 is SEHNR and CDR2 is FQNEAQ (reference sequence). Trimming cost V 4 bases and J 7 bases; bases outside gene matches: 10. The CDR3: CASSSPGQGPFEAFF. The CDR3 coding sequence is TGTGCCAGCAGCTCTCCGGGACAGGGCCCATTTGAAGCTTTCTTT.

CDR3 sequence: CASSESPREGTEAFF. Here the CDR3 DNA reads TGTGCCAGCAGTGAATCCCCGCGGGAGGGCACTGAAGCTTTCTTT. The chain carries TRBV25-1 and TRBJ1-1, with no clear D. Germline V gene sequence: CDR1 MGHDK, CDR2 SYGVNS. Deletions cut 1 base from V and 4 bases from J, with 13 bases between. The CDR3 consists of 15 residues.

This chain joins TRBV3-1 (or the pseudogene TRBV3-2) and TRBJ2-2; the match to TRBD1 covers 8 bases. Germline V gene data show CDR1 as LGHDT and CDR2 as YNNKEL (reference sequence). With V trimmed by 0 bases and J by 5 bases, 8 bases remained unmatched. The CDR3 sequence is 17 residues long. The CDR3 sequence is CASSQEGPGQVTGELFF. The CDR3 DNA reads TGTGCCAGCAGCCAAGAAGGGCCGGGACAGGTTACCGGGGAGCTGTTTTTT.

This chain joins TRBV25-1 and TRBJ2-1; D might be TRBD2 (6 bases). This CDR3 is built from 14 residues. The V end was cut by 5 bases, the J end by 14 bases, with 22 bases between. Germline values: CDR1 MGHDK, CDR2 SYGVNS. The CDR3 here is CASSRGGGGKLEFF. CDR3 sequence (DNA): TGTGCCAGCAGTCGTGGGGGAGGCGGTAAGCTCGAGTTCTTC.

V and J are TRBV2 and TRBJ2-1, with D tentatively TRBD2 (5 bases). The CDR3 consists of 14 residues. Trimming left V 4 bases short and J 4 bases short, with 11 bases between. The V gene's germline CDR1 is SNHLY and CDR2 FYNNEI. The CDR3 spells CASSVLARYNEQFF. The CDR3 nucleotides are TGTGCCAGCAGTGTGCTAGCCAGATACAATGAGCAGTTCTTC.

The chain joins TRBV11-2 to TRBJ1-1; 8 positions match TRBD1. The CDR3 sequence is 16 residues long. Germline-derived CDR1 and CDR2 are SGHAT and FQNNGV. V was clipped by 0 bases and J by 0 bases; unmatched bases: 3. CDR3 in amino acids: CASSLDIQGVNTEAFF. CDR3 bases: TGTGCCAGCAGCTTAGATATACAGGGGGTGAACACTGAAGCTTTCTTT.

CDR3 bases: TGTGCCAGCAGCTTTCGGACAGCTAGCTCCTACGAGCAGTACTTC. This codes for CASSFRTASSYEQYF. The rearrangement links TRBV7-8 to TRBJ2-7; D may be TRBD1 (6 bases). The V gene's germline CDR1 is SGHVS and CDR2 FQNEAQ. V shed 3 bases and J shed 0 bases, with 12 bases lying between them. The CDR3 covers 15 residues.

The chain combines TRBV5-4 with TRBJ2-5, with 14 positions matching TRBD2. The CDR3 is 17 residues long. J was trimmed by 5 bases and V by 0 bases; bases with no gene match: 6. CDR1 SGHNT and CDR2 YYREEE come from the germline V gene (reference sequence). The CDR3 coding sequence is TGTGCCAGCAGCTTGGTAGGACTAGCGGGAGGTAGGGAGACCCAGTACTTC. This translates into CASSLVGLAGGRETQYF.

CDR3 nucleotides: TGTGCCAGCAGTCCGGGGAGGGGGGTGGCGGAGCTGTTTTTT. Its protein is CASSPGRGVAELFF. This rearrangement joins TRBV6-5 to TRBJ2-2; TRBD2 might be the D (7 bases). This CDR3 comprises 14 residues. V lost 5 bases and J 10 bases, leaving 17 bases between the germline ends. CDR1 is MNHEY and CDR2 is SVGAGI in the germline V gene.

This chain links TRBV4-2 with TRBJ2-3; TRBD1 is a possible D gene (6 bases). The CDR3 totals 15 residues. Germline CDR1 reads LGHNA; CDR2 reads YNFKEQ. The V end lost 5 bases, the J end lost 3 bases, and 15 bases lay between the germline ends. CDR3 nucleotide sequence: TGTGCCAGCAGCGAAGGTCACAGGGATACAGATACGCAGTATTTT. Translation: CASSEGHRDTDTQYF.

This clone was seen only a few times. The V gene is TRBV21-1, the J gene TRBJ2-1; the table's D call, TRBD2, has no DNA check behind it. TRBV21-1 is a pseudogene. CDR3 length: 21 residues. CDR3 in DNA: TGTGCCAGCAGCAAATACCGACTAGCGGGAGAAGGTGGGAGCTCCTACAATGAGCAGTTCTTC. Translated: CASSKYRLAGEGGSSYNEQFF.

Concerning this clone itself: Additional DNA sequences in this sample encode the identical CDR3. The rearrangement joins TRBV2 to TRBJ1-5, with D perhaps matching TRBD1 (5 bases). The CDR3 contains 14 residues. CDR1 is SNHLY and CDR2 is FYNNEI in the germline V gene. V lost 5 bases and J lost 3, with 11 bases in between. The CDR3 loop is CASSLGRDNQPQHF. The CDR3 DNA reads TGTGCCAGCAGTTTGGGCAGGGACAATCAGCCCCAGCATTTT.

The chain couples TRBV7-6 to TRBJ2-3; tentative D call: TRBD1 (6 bases). The CDR3 runs to 14 residues. Germline V gives CDR1 SGHVS, CDR2 FNYEAQ. V shed 1 base and J shed 5 bases, with 10 bases lying between them. CDR3 coding DNA: TGTGCCAGCAGCTTAGAGCCAGGGGTAGATACGCAGTATTTT. Translating gives CASSLEPGVDTQYF.

This clone has just one count. This chain links TRBV9 with TRBJ2-1; 16 positions agree with TRBD2. Losses at the gene ends were 0 bases for V and 8 bases for J; bases not matched to a gene: 11. This CDR3 spans 19 amino acids. In germline, CDR1 is SGDLS, CDR2 YYNGEE. The CDR3 DNA follows: TGTGCCAGCAGCGTAGTGGGACTAGCGGGAGGGGACGAGGGCGATGAGCAGTTCTTC. This codes for CASSVVGLAGGDEGDEQFF.

The chain couples TRBV5-1 to TRBJ2-1; 9 bases map to TRBD2. Per the germline V gene, CDR1 is SGHRS and CDR2 is YFSETQ. J was trimmed by 4 bases and V by 0 bases; bases with no gene match: 5. This CDR3 has 16 residues. CDR3: CASSLAFAGGYNEQFF. Here the CDR3 DNA reads TGCGCCAGCAGCTTGGCGTTCGCGGGAGGGTACAATGAGCAGTTCTTC.

V and J are TRBV27 and TRBJ2-2; D gene uncertain. Germline V lookup: CDR1 MNHEY, CDR2 SMNVEV (reference sequence). This CDR3 comprises 12 residues. Deletions cut 3 bases from V and 5 bases from J, with 4 bases between. The CDR3 DNA sequence: TGTGCCAGCAGTTTTCGTACCGGGGAGCTGTTTTTT. Translated, it gives CASSFRTGELFF.

The rearrangement links TRBV5-5 to TRBJ2-5; the match to TRBD2 covers 7 bases. Losses at the gene ends were 0 bases for V and 7 bases for J; bases not matched to a gene: 6. This CDR3 comprises 14 residues. CDR1 is SGHKS and CDR2 is YYEKEE in the germline V gene (reference sequence). CDR3 sequence: CASSLAQGEGTQYF. The CDR3 region has the DNA TGTGCCAGCAGCTTGGCCCAAGGGGAGGGGACCCAGTACTTC.

The chain employs TRBV5-1 and TRBJ2-1; D perhaps matches TRBD1 (6 bases). The V end was cut by 4 bases, the J end by 8 bases, with 19 bases between. Germline V gene lookup returns CDR1 SGHRS and CDR2 YFSETQ. The CDR3 length is 15 residues. CDR3 nucleotides: TGCGCCAGCAGCCCCGTTAGTGCACAGGGCGATGAGCAGTTCTTC. This encodes CASSPVSAQGDEQFF.

The genes are TRBV30 and TRBJ1-4, with 7 bases lining up with TRBD1. V lost 4 bases, J lost 3 bases, and 2 bases stayed unmatched. CDR3 size: 13 residues. CDR1 is GTSNPN and CDR2 is SVGIG in the germline V gene (reference sequence). The CDR3 nucleotides read TGTGCCTGGACGACAGGGTCTAATGAAAAACTGTTTTTT. Translated, it gives CAWTTGSNEKLFF. The variable domain in full, completed from reference TRBV30 and TRBJ1-4, reads SQTIHQWPATLVQPVGSPLSLECTVEGTSNPNLYWYRQAAGRGLQLLFYSVGIGQISSEVPQNLSASRPQDRQFILSSKKLLLSDSGFYLCAWTTGSNEKLFFGSGTQLSVL.

The chain has TRBV4-2 and TRBJ2-3; D gene unclear. The CDR3 extends over 15 amino acids. V was clipped by 4 bases and J by 0 bases, with 11 bases between them. Per germline, CDR1 LGHNA and CDR2 YNFKEQ. CDR3 residues: CASSPHSESTDTQYF. The CDR3, as DNA: TGTGCCAGCAGCCCCCATTCTGAGAGCACAGATACGCAGTATTTT.

The chain joins TRBV28 to TRBJ1-6, with 9 nucleotides matching TRBD1. V was clipped by 6 bases and J by 10 bases; unmatched bases: 19. Germline-derived CDR1 and CDR2 are MDHEN and SYDVKM. The CDR3 has 18 amino acids. The CDR3 DNA sequence: TGTGCCAGCAGCCCGGGACAGGGTGCGCCGGAGGTTATCTCACCCCTCCACTTT. This encodes CASSPGQGAPEVISPLHF.

J is TRBJ2-2 and V is TRBV9; 7 bases are a match to TRBD1. V lost 0 bases to trimming and J lost 6 bases; unmatched junction nucleotides: 8. Germline lookup yields CDR1 SGDLS and CDR2 YYNGEE. The CDR3 is 16 residues long. CDR3 in DNA: TGTGCCAGCAGCGTAGGGGGCAGGGGGAAATCCGGGGAGCTGTTTTTT. This codes for CASSVGGRGKSGELFF.

The chain combines TRBV12-3 or TRBV12-4 with TRBJ2-2; 7 nucleotides match TRBD2. There are 13 residues in the CDR3. V lost 6 bases to trimming and J lost 5 bases; unmatched junction nucleotides: 3. The CDR3 nucleotides are TGTGCCAGCAGGTGGACTAGGACCGGGGAGCTGTTTTTT. Its translation is CASRWTRTGELFF.

The chain recombines TRBV29-1 with TRBJ2-7, with 7 nucleotides matching TRBD1. Germline V CDR1 and CDR2: SQVTM, ANQGSEA. Losses at the gene ends were 4 bases for V and 0 bases for J; bases not matched to a gene: 6. This CDR3 comprises 14 residues. CDR3 loop: CSVAPTGSSYEQYF. The CDR3 region has the DNA TGCAGCGTTGCGCCGACAGGGAGCTCCTACGAGCAGTACTTC.

The J gene is TRBJ2-7, the V gene TRBV6-5; the D is unclear. CDR3 length equals 11 residues. V was shortened by 2 bases and J by 9 bases, with 8 bases between the two germline ends. The V gene's germline CDR1 is MNHEY and CDR2 SVGAGI. The CDR3 coding sequence is TGTGCCAGCAGTTACGAACTCTTGCAGTACTTC. Residues: CASSYELLQYF.